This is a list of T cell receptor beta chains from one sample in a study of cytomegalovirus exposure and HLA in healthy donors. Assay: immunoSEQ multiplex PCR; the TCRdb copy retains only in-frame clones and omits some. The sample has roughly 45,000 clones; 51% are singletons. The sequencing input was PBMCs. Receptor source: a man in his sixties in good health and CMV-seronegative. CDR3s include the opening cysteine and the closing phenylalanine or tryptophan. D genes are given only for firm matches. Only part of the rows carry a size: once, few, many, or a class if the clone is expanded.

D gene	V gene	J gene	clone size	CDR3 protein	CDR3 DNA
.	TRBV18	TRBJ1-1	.	CASSPTKLMNTEAFF	TGTGCCAGCTCACCAACCAAGCTCATGAACACTGAAGCTTTCTTT
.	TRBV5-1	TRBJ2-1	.	CASSLIPDSGYNEQFF	TGCGCCAGCAGCTTAATTCCGGACTCGGGCTACAATGAGCAGTTCTTC
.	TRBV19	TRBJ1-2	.	CASTGLDSFGYTF	TGTGCCAGTACCGGTTTGGACAGTTTTGGCTACACCTTC
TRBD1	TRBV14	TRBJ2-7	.	CASSQSGQPTYEQYF	TGTGCCAGCAGCCAGTCGGGACAGCCTACATACGAGCAGTACTTC
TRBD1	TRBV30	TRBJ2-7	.	CAWSVTGQGYEQYF	TGTGCCTGGAGTGTAACGGGACAGGGTTACGAGCAGTACTTC
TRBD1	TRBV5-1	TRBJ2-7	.	CASSYRGQGSYEQYF	TGCGCCAGCAGCTACCGAGGACAGGGGTCCTACGAGCAGTACTTC
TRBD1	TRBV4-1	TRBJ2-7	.	CASSPRDSFFYEQYF	TGCGCCAGCAGCCCCCGGGACAGCTTCTTTTACGAGCAGTACTTC
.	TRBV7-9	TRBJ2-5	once	CASSVLIRGGETQYF	TGTGCCAGCAGCGTCCTTATTAGGGGGGGGGAGACCCAGTACTTC
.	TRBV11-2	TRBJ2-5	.	CASSLDSGEGQTQYF	TGTGCCAGCAGCTTAGATTCCGGGGAAGGGCAGACCCAGTACTTC
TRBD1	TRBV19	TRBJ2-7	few	CASRTKGGVGEQYF	TGTGCCAGTAGGACCAAAGGGGGCGTGGGTGAGCAGTACTTC
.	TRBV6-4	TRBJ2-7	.	CASSLSHTTNEQYF	TGTGCCAGCAGCTTATCTCACACCACCAACGAGCAGTACTTC
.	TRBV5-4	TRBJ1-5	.	CASSQDNQPQHF	TGTGCCAGCAGCCAGGACAATCAGCCCCAGCATTTT
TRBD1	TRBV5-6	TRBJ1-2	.	CASSFVGQGSGYTF	TGTGCCAGCAGCTTCGTAGGACAGGGTAGCGGCTACACCTTC
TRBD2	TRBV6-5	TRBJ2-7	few	CASSYLAGTYEQYF	TGTGCCAGCAGTTACCTAGCGGGAACCTACGAGCAGTACTTC
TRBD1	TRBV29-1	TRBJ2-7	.	CSVGGTGSYEQYF	TGCAGCGTCGGGGGGACAGGGAGCTACGAGCAGTACTTC
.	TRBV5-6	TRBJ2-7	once	CASSLDLRRGNEQYF	TGTGCCAGCAGCTTGGACCTGCGCAGGGGCAACGAGCAGTACTTC
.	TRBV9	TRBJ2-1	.	CASSVGGKVEQFF	TGTGCCAGCAGCGTAGGAGGGAAGGTTGAGCAGTTCTTC
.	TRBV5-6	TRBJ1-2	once	CASSAGRDYGYTF	TGTGCCAGCAGCGCAGGGAGGGACTATGGCTACACCTTC
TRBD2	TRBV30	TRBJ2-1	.	CAWSESSGSDEQFF	TGTGCCTGGAGTGAGTCTAGCGGGAGTGATGAGCAGTTCTTC
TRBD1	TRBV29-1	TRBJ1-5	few	CSVAGGWDQPQHF	TGCAGCGTTGCAGGGGGGTGGGATCAGCCCCAGCATTTT
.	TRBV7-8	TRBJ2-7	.	CASSLGQRVEQYF	TGTGCCAGCAGCTTAGGCCAGAGGGTCGAGCAGTACTTC
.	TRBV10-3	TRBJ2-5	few	CAISDGVGETQYF	TGTGCCATCAGTGACGGGGTGGGGGAGACCCAGTACTTC
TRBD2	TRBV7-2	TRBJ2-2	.	CASSFPTSGPGELFF	TGTGCCAGCAGCTTCCCGACTAGCGGCCCCGGGGAGCTGTTTTTT
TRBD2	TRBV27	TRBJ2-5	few	CASSFGTSGGSQYF	TGTGCCAGCAGTTTCGGGACTAGCGGGGGGTCCCAGTACTTC
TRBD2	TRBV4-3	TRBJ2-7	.	CASSQEGWRGTYEQYF	TGCGCCAGCAGCCAAGAGGGATGGCGGGGGACCTACGAGCAGTACTTC
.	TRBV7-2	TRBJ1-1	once	CASSSPFRDTEAFF	TGTGCCAGCAGCTCCCCCTTCCGGGACACTGAAGCTTTCTTT
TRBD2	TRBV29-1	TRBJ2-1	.	CSVAGTSGAYNEQFF	TGCAGCGTAGCCGGGACTAGCGGAGCTTACAATGAGCAGTTCTTC
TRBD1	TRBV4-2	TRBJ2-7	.	CASSQKGQGRDEQYF	TGTGCCAGCAGCCAGAAAGGACAGGGCCGCGACGAGCAGTACTTC
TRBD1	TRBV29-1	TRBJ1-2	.	CSVGHLLDRGPYGYTF	TGCAGCGTTGGACACCTCCTCGACAGGGGGCCCTATGGCTACACCTTC
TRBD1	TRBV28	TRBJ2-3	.	CASFMLGQGSDTQYF	TGTGCCAGCTTCATGTTGGGACAGGGCTCCGATACGCAGTATTTT
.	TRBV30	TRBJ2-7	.	CAWSGTSSYYEQYF	TGTGCCTGGAGTGGCACTAGCTCATACTACGAGCAGTACTTC
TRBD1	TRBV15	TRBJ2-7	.	CATSRGQGRLPEQYF	TGTGCCACCAGCAGAGGACAGGGGCGACTCCCCGAGCAGTACTTC
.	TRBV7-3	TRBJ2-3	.	CASSSEQVPDTQYF	TGTGCCAGCAGCTCTGAGCAAGTCCCAGATACGCAGTATTTT
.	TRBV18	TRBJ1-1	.	CASSPRRENTEAFF	TGTGCCAGCTCACCACGACGGGAGAACACTGAAGCTTTCTTT
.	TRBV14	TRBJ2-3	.	CASSQLPAGPSTDTQYF	TGTGCCAGCAGCCAACTTCCTGCTGGCCCCAGCACAGATACGCAGTATTTT
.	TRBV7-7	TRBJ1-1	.	CASSLTPGTEAFF	TGTGCCAGCAGCCTCACGCCGGGGACTGAAGCTTTCTTT
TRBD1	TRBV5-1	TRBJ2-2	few	CASSLSGQPNTGELFF	TGCGCCAGCAGCTTGTCGGGACAGCCGAACACCGGGGAGCTGTTTTTT
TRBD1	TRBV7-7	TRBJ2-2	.	CASGDRGSGELFF	TGTGCCAGCGGGGACAGGGGGTCCGGGGAGCTGTTTTTT
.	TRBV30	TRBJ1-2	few	CAWSVHGVTGGYTF	TGTGCCTGGAGTGTACATGGGGTGACGGGGGGCTACACCTTC
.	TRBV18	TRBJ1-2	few	CASSPNTGTEGGYTF	TGTGCCAGCTCACCGAATACTGGCACCGAGGGTGGCTACACCTTC
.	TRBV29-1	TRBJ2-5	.	CSAEWQETQYF	TGCAGCGCCGAGTGGCAAGAGACCCAGTACTTC